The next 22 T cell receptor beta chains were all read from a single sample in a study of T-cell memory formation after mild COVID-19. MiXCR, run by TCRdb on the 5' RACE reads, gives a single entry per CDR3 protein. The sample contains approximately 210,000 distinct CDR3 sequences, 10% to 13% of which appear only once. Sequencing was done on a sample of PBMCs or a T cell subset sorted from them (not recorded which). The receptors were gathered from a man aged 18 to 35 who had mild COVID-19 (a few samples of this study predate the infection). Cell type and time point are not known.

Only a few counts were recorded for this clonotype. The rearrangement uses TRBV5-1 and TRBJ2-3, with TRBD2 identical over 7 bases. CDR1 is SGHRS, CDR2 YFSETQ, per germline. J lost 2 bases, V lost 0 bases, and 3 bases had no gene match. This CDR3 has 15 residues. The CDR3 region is CASSLARGDTDTQYF. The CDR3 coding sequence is TGCGCCAGCAGCTTGGCTCGGGGGGACACAGATACGCAGTATTTT.

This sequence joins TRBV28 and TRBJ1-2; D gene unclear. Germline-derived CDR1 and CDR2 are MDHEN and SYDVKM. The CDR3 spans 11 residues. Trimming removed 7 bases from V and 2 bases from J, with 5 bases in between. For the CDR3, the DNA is TGTGCCAGCACAAAGAACTATGGCTACACCTTC. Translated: CASTKNYGYTF.

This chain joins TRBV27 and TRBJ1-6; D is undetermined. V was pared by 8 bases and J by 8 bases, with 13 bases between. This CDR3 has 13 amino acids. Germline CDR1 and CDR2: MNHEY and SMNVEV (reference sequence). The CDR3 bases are TGTGCCAGCGGCCGTAATGGGGATTCACCCCTCCACTTT. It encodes CASGRNGDSPLHF.

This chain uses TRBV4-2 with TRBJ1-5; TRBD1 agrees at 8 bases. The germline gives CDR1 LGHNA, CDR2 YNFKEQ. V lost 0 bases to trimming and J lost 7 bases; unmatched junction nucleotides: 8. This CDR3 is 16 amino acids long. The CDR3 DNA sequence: TGTGCCAGCAGCCAAGATGGACAGGGATCGGGACAGCCCCAGCATTTT. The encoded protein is CASSQDGQGSGQPQHF.

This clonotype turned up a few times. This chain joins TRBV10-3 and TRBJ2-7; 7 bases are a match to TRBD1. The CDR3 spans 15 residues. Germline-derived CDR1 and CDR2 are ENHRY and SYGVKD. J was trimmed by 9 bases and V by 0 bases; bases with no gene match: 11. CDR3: CAISESTSTGDRQYF. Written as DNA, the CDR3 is TGTGCCATCAGTGAGTCGACGTCCACAGGGGACAGGCAGTACTTC.

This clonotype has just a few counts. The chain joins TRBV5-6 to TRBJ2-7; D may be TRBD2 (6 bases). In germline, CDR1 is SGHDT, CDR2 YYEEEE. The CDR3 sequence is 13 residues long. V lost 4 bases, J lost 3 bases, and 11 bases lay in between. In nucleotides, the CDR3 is TGTGCCAGCAGCCTAGGGACTGTCTACGAGCAGTACGTC. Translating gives CASSLGTVYEQYV.

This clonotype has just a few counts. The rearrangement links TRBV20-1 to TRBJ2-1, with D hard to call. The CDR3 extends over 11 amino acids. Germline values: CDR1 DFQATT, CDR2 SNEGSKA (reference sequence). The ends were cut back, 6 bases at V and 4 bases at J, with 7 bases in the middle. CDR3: CSATEYNEQFF. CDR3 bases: TGCAGTGCCACCGAATACAATGAGCAGTTCTTC.

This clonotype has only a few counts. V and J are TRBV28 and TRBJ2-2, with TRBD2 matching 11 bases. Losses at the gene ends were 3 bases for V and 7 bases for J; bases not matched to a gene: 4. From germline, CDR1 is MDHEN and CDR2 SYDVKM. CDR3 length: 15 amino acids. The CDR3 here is CASSFVLAGVGELFF. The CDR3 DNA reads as TGTGCCAGCAGTTTCGTACTAGCGGGGGTCGGGGAGCTGTTTTTT. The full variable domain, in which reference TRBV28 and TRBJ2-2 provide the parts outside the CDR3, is DVKVTQSSRYLVKRTGEKVFLECVQDMDHENMFWYRQDPGLGLRLIYFSYDVKMKEKGDIPEGYSVSREKKERFSLILESASTNQTSMYLCASSFVLAGVGELFFGEGSRLTVL.

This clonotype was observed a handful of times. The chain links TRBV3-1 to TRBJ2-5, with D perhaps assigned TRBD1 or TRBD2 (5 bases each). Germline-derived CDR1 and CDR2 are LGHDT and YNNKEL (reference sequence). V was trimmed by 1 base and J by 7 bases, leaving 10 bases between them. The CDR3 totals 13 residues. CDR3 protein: CASSQVGAGTQYF. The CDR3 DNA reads TGTGCCAGCAGCCAAGTCGGGGCTGGGACCCAGTACTTC.

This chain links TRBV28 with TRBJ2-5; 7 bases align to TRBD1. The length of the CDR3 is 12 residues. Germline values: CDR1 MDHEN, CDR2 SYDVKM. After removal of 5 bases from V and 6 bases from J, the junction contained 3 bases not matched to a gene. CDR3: CASSHRGQTQYF. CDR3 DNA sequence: TGTGCCAGCAGTCACAGGGGACAGACCCAGTACTTC.

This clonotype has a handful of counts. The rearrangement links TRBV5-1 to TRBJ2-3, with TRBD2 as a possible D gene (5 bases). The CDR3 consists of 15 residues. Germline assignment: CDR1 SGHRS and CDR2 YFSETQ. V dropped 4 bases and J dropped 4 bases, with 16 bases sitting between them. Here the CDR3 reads CASSPPRGNADTQYF. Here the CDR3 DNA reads TGCGCCAGCAGCCCGCCAAGAGGGAACGCAGATACGCAGTATTTT. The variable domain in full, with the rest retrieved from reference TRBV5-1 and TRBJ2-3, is KAGVTQTPRYLIKTRGQQVTLSCSPISGHRSVSWYQQTPGQGLQFLFEYFSETQRNKGNFPGRFSGRQFSNSRSEMNVSTLELGDSALYLCASSPPRGNADTQYFGPGTRLTVL.

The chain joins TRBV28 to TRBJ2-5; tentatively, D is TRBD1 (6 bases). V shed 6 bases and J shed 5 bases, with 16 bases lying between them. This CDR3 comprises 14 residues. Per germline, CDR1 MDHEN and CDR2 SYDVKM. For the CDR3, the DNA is TGTGCCAGCAGGAAACAACAGGGATCGGAGACCCAGTACTTC. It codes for CASRKQQGSETQYF. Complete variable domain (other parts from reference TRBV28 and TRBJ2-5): DVKVTQSSRYLVKRTGEKVFLECVQDMDHENMFWYRQDPGLGLRLIYFSYDVKMKEKGDIPEGYSVSREKKERFSLILESASTNQTSMYLCASRKQQGSETQYFGPGTRLLVL.

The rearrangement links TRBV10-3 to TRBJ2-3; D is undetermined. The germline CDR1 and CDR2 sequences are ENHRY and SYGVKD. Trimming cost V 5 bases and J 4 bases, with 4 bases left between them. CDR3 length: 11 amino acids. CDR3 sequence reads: CAISLADTQYF. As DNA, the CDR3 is TGTGCCATCAGTCTCGCAGATACGCAGTATTTT.

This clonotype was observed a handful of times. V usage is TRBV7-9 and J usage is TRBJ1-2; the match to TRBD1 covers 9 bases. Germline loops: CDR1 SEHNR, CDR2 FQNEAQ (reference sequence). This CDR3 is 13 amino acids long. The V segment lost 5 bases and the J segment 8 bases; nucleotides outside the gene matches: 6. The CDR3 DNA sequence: TGTGCCAGCAGCCCGGGACAGGGAAGCGGCTACACCTTC. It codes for CASSPGQGSGYTF.

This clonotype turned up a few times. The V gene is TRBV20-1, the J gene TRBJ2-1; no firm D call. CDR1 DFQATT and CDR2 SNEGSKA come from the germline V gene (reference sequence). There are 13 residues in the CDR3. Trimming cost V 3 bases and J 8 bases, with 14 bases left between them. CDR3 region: CSASWSQSDEQFF. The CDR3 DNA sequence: TGCAGTGCTAGTTGGTCCCAATCGGATGAGCAGTTCTTC.

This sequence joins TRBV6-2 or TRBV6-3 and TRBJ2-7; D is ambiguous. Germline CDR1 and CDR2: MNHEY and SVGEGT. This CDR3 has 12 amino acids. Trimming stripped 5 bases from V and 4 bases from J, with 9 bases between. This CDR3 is CASSIDRYEQYF. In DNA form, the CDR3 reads TGTGCCAGCAGTATCGACCGGTACGAGCAGTACTTC.

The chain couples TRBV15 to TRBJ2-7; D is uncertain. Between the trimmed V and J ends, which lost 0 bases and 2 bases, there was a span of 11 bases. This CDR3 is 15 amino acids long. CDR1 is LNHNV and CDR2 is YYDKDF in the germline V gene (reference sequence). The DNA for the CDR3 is TGTGCCACCAGCAGAGACGGTGACGGTACCTACGAGCAGTACTTC. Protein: CATSRDGDGTYEQYF.

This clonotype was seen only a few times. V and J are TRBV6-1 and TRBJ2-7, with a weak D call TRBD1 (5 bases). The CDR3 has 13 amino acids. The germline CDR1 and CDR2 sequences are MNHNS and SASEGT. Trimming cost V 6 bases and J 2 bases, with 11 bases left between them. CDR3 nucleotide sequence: TGTGCCAGCAGCCACAGGAGCACCTACGAGCAGTACTTC. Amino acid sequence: CASSHRSTYEQYF.

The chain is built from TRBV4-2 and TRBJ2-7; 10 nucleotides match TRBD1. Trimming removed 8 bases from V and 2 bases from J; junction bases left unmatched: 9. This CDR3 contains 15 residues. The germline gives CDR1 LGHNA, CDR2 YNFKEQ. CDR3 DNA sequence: TGTGCCAGCTGCCGAGGGACAGGGGACCCCTACGAGCAGTACTTC. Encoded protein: CASCRGTGDPYEQYF.

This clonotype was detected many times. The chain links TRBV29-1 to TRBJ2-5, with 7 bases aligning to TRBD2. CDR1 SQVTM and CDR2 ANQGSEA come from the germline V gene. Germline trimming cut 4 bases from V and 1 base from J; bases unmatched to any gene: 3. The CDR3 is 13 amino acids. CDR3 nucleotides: TGCAGCGTTGGCCCTAGCGGCCAAGAGACCCAGTACTTC. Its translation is CSVGPSGQETQYF.

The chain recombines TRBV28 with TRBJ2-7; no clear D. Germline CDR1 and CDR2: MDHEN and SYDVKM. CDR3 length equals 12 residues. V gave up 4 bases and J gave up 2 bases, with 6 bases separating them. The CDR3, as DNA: TGTGCCAGCAGTTGGAGTGCCTACGAGCAGTACTTC. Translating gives CASSWSAYEQYF.

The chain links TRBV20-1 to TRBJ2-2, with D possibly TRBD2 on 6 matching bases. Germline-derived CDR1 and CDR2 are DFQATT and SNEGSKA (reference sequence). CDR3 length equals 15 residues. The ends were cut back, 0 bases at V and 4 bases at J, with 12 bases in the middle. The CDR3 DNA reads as TGCAGTGCTAGAGATTGGGGAGCGGGCACCGGGGAGCTGTTTTTT. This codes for CSARDWGAGTGELFF.